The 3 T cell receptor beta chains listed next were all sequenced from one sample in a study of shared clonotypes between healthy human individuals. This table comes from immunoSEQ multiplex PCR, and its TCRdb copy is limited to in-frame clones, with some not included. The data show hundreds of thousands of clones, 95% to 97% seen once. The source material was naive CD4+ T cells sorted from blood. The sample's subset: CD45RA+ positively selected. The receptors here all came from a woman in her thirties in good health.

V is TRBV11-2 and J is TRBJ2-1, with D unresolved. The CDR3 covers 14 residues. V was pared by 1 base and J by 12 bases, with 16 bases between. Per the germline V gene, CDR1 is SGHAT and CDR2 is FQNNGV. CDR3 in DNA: TGTGCCAGCAGCTTAGTCCCCTTTCCCCGCGGGCAGTTCTTC. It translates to CASSLVPFPRGQFF. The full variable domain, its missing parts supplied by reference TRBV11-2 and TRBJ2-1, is EAGVAQSPRYKIIEKRQSVAFWCNPISGHATLYWYQQILGQGPKLLIQFQNNGVVDDSQLPKDRFSAERLKGVDSTLKIQPAKLEDSAVYLCASSLVPFPRGQFFGPGTRLTVL.

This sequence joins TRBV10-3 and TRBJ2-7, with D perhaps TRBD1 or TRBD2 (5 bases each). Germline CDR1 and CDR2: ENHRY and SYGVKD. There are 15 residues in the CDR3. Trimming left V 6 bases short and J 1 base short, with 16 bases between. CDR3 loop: CAIRGEKNRSYEQYF. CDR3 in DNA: TGTGCCATCAGAGGGGAGAAGAATAGATCCTACGAGCAGTACTTC.

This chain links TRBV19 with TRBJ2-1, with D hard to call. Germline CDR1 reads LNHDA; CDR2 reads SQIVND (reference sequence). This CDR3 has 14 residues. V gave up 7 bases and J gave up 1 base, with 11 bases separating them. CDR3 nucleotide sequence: TGTGCCAGTAACAGTGACCCTTCCTACAATGAGCAGTTCTTC. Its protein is CASNSDPSYNEQFF.